Sequencing of this T cell receptor (beta chain) was carried out in a study of cytomegalovirus exposure and HLA in healthy donors. Concerning this clone itself: What it binds is unknown.

In germline, CDR1 is SGDLS, CDR2 YYNGEE. The CDR3 is 12 amino acids. V dropped 5 bases and J dropped 5 bases, with 10 bases sitting between them. Study results and limitations: According to a later analysis, donors in an Asian-associated ancestry cluster reportedly had fewer N-insertions than the 666-donor mean. An analysis was carried out at a later point. It showed that HLA-associated TCR beta chains were more clonally expanded than equally common non-associated chains.

PCR was performed using 60 Vbeta and 13 Jbeta primers. Using immunoSEQ multiplex PCR, the repertoire was profiled, and TCRdb retains in-frame clones only, with some absent. The sample consists of 200,000 to 250,000 clones, over 60% of them appearing once. The sequenced sample consisted of PBMCs. This TCR was sampled from a man between 18 and 35 years old in good health and CMV-seronegative. The V call is TRBV9, the J call TRBJ2-5; no clear D. The CDR3 sequence: CASSPAQETQYF. The DNA of the CDR3 is TGTGCCAGCAGTCCTGCCCAGGAGACCCAGTACTTC.